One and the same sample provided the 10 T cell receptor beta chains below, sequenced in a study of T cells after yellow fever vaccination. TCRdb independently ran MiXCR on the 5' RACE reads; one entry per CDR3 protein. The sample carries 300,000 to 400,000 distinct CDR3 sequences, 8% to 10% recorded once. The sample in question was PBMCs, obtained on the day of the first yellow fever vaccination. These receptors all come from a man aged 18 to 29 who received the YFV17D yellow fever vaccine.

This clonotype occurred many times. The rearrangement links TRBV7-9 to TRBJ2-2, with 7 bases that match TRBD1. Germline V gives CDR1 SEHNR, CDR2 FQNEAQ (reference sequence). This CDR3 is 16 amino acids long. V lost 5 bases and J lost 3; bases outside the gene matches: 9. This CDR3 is CASSTADRVDTGELFF. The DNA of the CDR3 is TGTGCCAGCAGCACCGCTGACAGGGTCGACACCGGGGAGCTGTTTTTT.

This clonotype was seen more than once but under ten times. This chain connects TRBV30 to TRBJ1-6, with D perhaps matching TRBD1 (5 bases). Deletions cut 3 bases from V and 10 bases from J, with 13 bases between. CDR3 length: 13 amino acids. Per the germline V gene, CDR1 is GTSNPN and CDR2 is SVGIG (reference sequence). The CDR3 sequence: CAWRPPRGSPLHF. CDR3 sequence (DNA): TGTGCCTGGAGGCCCCCCCGGGGCTCACCCCTCCACTTT.

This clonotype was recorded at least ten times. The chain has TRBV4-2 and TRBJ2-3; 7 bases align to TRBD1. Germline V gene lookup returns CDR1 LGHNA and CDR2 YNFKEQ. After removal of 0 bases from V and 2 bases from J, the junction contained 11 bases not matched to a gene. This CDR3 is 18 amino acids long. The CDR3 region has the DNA TGTGCCAGCAGCCAAGATAGGGCGAGAGGGGGCCTCACAGATACGCAGTATTTT. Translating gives CASSQDRARGGLTDTQYF.

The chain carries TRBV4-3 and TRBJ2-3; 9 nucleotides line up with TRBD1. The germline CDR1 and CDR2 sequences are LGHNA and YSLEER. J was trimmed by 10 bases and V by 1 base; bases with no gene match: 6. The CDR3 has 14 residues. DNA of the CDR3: TGCGCCAGCAGCCAAGGTGGACAGGGGCTCGCGCAGTATTTT. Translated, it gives CASSQGGQGLAQYF.

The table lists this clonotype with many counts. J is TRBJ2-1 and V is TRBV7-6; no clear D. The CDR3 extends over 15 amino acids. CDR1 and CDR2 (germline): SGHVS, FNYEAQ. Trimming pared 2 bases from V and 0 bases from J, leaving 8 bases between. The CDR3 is CASSLSLNSYNEQFF. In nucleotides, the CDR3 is TGTGCCAGCAGCTTAAGCCTAAACTCCTACAATGAGCAGTTCTTC.

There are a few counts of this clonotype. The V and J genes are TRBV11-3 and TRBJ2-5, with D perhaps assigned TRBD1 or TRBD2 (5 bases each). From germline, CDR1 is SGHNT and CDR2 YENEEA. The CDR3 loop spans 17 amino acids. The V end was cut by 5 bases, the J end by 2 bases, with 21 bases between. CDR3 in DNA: TGTGCCAGCAGCGTGGGACGAGACAGTCGCGCTCAAGAGACCCAGTACTTC. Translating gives CASSVGRDSRAQETQYF.

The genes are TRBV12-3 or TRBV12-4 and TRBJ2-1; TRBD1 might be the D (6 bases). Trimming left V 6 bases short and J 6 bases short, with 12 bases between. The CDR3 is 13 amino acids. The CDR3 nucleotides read TGTGCCAGCAGCCCCGAGGGGGTCAATGAGCAGTTCTTC. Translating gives CASSPEGVNEQFF.

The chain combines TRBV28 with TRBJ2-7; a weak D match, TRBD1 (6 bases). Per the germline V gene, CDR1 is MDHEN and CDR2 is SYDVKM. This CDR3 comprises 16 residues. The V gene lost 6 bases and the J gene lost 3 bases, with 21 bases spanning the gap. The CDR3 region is CASSTSGHLFGYEQYV. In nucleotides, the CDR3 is TGTGCCAGCAGCACTTCGGGACACCTGTTCGGCTACGAGCAGTACGTC.

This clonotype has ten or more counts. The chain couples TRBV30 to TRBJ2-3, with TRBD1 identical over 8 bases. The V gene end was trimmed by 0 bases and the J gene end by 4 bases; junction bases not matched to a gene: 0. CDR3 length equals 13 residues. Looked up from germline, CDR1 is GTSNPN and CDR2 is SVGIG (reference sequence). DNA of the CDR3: TGTGCCTGGAGTGTACAGGGGGCAGATACGCAGTATTTT. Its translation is CAWSVQGADTQYF.

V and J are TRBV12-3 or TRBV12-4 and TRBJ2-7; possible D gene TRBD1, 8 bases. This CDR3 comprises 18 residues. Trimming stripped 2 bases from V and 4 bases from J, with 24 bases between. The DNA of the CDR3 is TGTGCCAGCAGTTTAAAATGGGGGGGGGGACAGGCAAGATACGAGCAGTACTTC. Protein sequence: CASSLKWGGGQARYEQYF.